The rows below give T cell receptor beta chains drawn from one sample of a study of glioma-infiltrating T cells after dendritic cell vaccination. Assay: immunoSEQ multiplex PCR; the TCRdb copy retains only in-frame clones and omits some. The sample holds about 92,000 clones; more than 75% are singletons and the top ten take 15% to 19%. The specimen was blood, collected before dendritic cell vaccination. The receptors derive from a human donor with glioblastoma. Both conserved end residues are part of each CDR3.

J,V,CDR3
TRBJ1-2,TRBV6-1,CASSERPAANYGYTF
TRBJ2-2,TRBV4-2,CASSQVAGVTGELFF
TRBJ2-2,TRBV29-1,CSVDGVLAGGGTGELFF
TRBJ2-1,TRBV18,CASSPQGSGISYNEQFF
TRBJ2-7,TRBV5-4,CASSRTGFSYEQYF
TRBJ2-1,TRBV4-1,CASSQSTRGEDFF
TRBJ1-2,TRBV5-1,CASSQTRDSYGYTF
TRBJ1-1,TRBV7-9,CASSTGQGRGTEAFF
TRBJ2-5,TRBV28,CASRLTGIQETQYF
TRBJ2-3,TRBV29-1,CSVSMDSDTQYF
TRBJ1-2,TRBV25-1,CASSGSVLTNYGYTF
TRBJ2-2,TRBV2,CASSYRDPGELFF
TRBJ2-7,TRBV19,CASSMGQGNFYEQYF
TRBJ2-1,TRBV27,CASSSWTSGTYNEQFF
TRBJ2-2,TRBV6-4,CASSATWDSNTGELFF
TRBJ1-2,TRBV19,CASSPPGQFNYGYTF
TRBJ2-3,TRBV9,CASSVAGRTDTQYF